The 25 T cell receptor beta chains below come from one sample, sequenced in a study of CD8+ T cells in alopecia areata. Time point indicated: mouse skin at time of skin grafting. Sequencing used cDNA as its template, made by extracting RNA and reverse transcribing it. Measured with immunoSEQ multiplex PCR; TCRdb has only the in-frame clones, and not every one. The table lists more than 1,500 clones, no singletons, with about 12% in the top ten. The source was skin, collected at week 0. Source of these receptors: a C3H/HeJ mouse with alopecia areata. Mouse MHC haplotype: H2-k.

Relative to its sample, this clone is medium-sized. The gene names here belong to mouse. The observed sequence ends 4 residues before the CDR3 terminus, with the missing tail filled in from the germline J gene. The genes are TRBV5 and TRBJ1-2; 8 nucleotides agree with TRBD1. The trim removed 4 bases at V and 0 bases at J, leaving 4 bases unmatched. Germline loops: CDR1 LGHNA, CDR2 YNLKQL (reference sequence). This CDR3 is built from 15 residues. CDR3 bases read: TGTGCCAGCAGCCCCGACAGGGGTGCAAACTCC. Translated: CASSPDRGANS. The whole CDR3 sequence is CASSPDRGANSDYTF.

A word on this clone: Gene names denote mouse genes. The read falls 4 residues short of the CDR3 end, and the missing part is taken from the germline J gene. The chain couples TRBV13-3 to TRBJ2-1, with TRBD1 as a possible D gene (5 bases). Germline loops: CDR1 NNHDY, CDR2 SYVADS. Trimming shortened V by 3 bases and J by 0 bases, and 7 bases separated the two germline ends. CDR3 length: 14 residues. The CDR3 protein is CASSGRANYAEQFF. The sequenced CDR3 bases are TGTGCCAGCAGTGGCAGGGCTAACTATGCT.

By share, this clone counts as medium-sized. Gene names follow the mouse nomenclature. The read stops 4 residues short of the end of the CDR3; the missing end is completed from the germline J gene. The chain couples TRBV13-1 to TRBJ1-1, with D possibly being TRBD1 (5 bases). Per germline, CDR1 NSHNY and CDR2 SYGAGN. The CDR3 consists of 11 residues. Partial CDR3 DNA: TGTGCCAGCAGACTGGGGGAA. Its translation: CASRLGE. In full, the CDR3 is CASRLGEEVFF.

This clone is labeled as medium-sized. Genes here carry mouse names. CDR3 loop: CASSDWGQDTQYF. CDR3 bases read: TGTGCCAGCAGTGACTGGGGGCAAGAC. The V and J genes are TRBV13-1 and TRBJ2-5; 7 bases are a match to TRBD2. The sequence runs out 4 residues before the end of the CDR3; the remainder is reconstructed from the germline J gene. This CDR3 has 13 residues. The V and J ends lost 2 bases and 3 bases, in that order; junction bases with no gene match: 0. The germline CDR1 and CDR2 sequences are NSHNY and SYGAGN.

This clone was found many times. Gene names are the mouse ones. The DNA ends 4 residues before the CDR3 does, and the rest of the CDR3 is filled in from the germline J gene. The chain is built from TRBV1 and TRBJ2-3, with TRBD2 matching over 11 bases. The CDR3 consists of 16 residues. The trim removed 3 bases at V and 1 base at J, leaving 3 bases unmatched. Germline CDR1 NSQYPW, CDR2 LRSPGD (reference sequence). CDR3 region: CTCSAGTGGGAETLYF. CDR3 DNA (partial): TGCACCTGCAGTGCTGGGACTGGGGGAGGTGCAGAA.

This clone was recorded at least ten times. Genes here carry mouse names. The read falls 4 residues short of the CDR3 end, and the missing part is taken from the germline J gene. This chain links TRBV31 with TRBJ2-1, with TRBD2 matching over 12 bases. Looked up from germline, CDR1 is GKSSPN and CDR2 is SITVG. This CDR3 has 15 amino acids. V lost 1 base to trimming and J lost 6 bases; unmatched junction nucleotides: 4. CDR3 residues: CAWSPRLGGPAEQFF. The sequenced part of the CDR3 DNA is TGTGCCTGGAGTCCCCGACTGGGGGGGCCTGCT.

This clone has ten or more counts. The genes and germline here are from mouse. The CDR3 end falls 4 residues outside the read, so it is completed with the germline J gene. The chain joins TRBV31 to TRBJ1-1, with D perhaps TRBD1 (6 bases). The CDR3 contains 13 residues. Germline V CDR1 and CDR2: GKSSPN, SITVG. Trimming left V 1 base short and J 0 bases short, with 6 bases between. CDR3 DNA, as far as it was read: TGTGCCTGGAGTCACAGGGCAAACACA. Residues: CAWSHRANT. The entire CDR3 is CAWSHRANTEVFF.

This clone is classed as medium-sized (0.01 to 0.1%). The gene names here belong to mouse. The CDR3 extends 4 residues past the end of the read, so its final part is completed from the germline J gene. The V gene is TRBV13-1, the J gene TRBJ2-3, with D perhaps TRBD1 (5 bases). Germline V gene lookup returns CDR1 NSHNY and CDR2 SYGAGN. V lost 2 bases to trimming and J lost 0 bases, with 10 bases between them. The CDR3 covers 15 residues. The CDR3 reads CASSEGEPSAETLYF. The DNA read from the CDR3 is TGTGCCAGCAGTGAAGGGGAGCCTAGTGCAGAA.

By share of the sample, this clone is large (0.1 to 1%). Germline and genes: mouse. The read comes to an end 4 residues before the CDR3 does, leaving the germline J gene to fill in the end. The chain is built from TRBV1 and TRBJ1-1; 9 positions match TRBD1. The length of the CDR3 is 13 residues. Germline V gene data show CDR1 as NSQYPW and CDR2 as LRSPGD (reference sequence). J gave up 3 bases and V 4 bases, and 0 bases lay outside the gene matches. The CDR3 spells CTCSGTGDTEVFF. The covered CDR3 bases are TGCACCTGCAGTGGGACAGGGGACACA.

By share of the sample, this clone is medium-sized. These gene names are mouse names. The covered CDR3 bases are TGTGCCAGCAGTGAGACAGGGGGAAACACA. This translates into CASSETGGNT. The whole CDR3 sequence reads CASSETGGNTEVFF. The chain couples TRBV13-1 to TRBJ1-1; 9 bases fit TRBD1. The CDR3 end is not reached by the read, which stops 4 residues before it; the germline J gene fills it in. CDR1 and CDR2 from the germline V gene are NSHNY and SYGAGN. V lost 2 bases to trimming and J lost 1 base; unmatched junction nucleotides: 0. This CDR3 has 14 amino acids.

This clone is medium-sized in the sample. The gene names here belong to mouse. The read ends 4 residues before the CDR3 terminus; that terminus is restored from the germline J gene. The rearrangement uses TRBV13-3 and TRBJ1-2, with D unresolved. The CDR3 covers 14 residues. Germline CDR1 NNHDY, CDR2 SYVADS. V was pared by 1 base and J by 1 base, with 8 bases between. CDR3 sequence: CASSDNSQNSDYTF. The sequenced CDR3 bases are TGTGCCAGCAGTGATAACAGTCAAAACTCC.

This clone is judged medium-sized. Gene names and germline refer to mouse. The read halts 4 residues ahead of the CDR3 end, with the missing end drawn from the germline J gene. The rearrangement links TRBV19 to TRBJ2-2, with unresolved D. This CDR3 has 13 amino acids. Trimming took 6 bases from V and 0 from J, leaving 6 bases between them. The germline gives CDR1 FNHDT, CDR2 SITEND (reference sequence). The CDR3 sequence: CASTQTNTGQLYF. The CDR3 bases that were read are TGTGCCAGCACCCAGACAAACACCGGG.

By frequency in the sample, this clone is large (0.1 to 1%). Gene names refer to mouse genes. CDR3 DNA, as far as it was read: TGTGCTAGCAGTAGAACAGGGAGTTATGCT. Its translation: CASSRTGSYA. The entire CDR3 is CASSRTGSYAEQFF. J is TRBJ2-1 and V is TRBV17, with a weak D call TRBD1 (6 bases). The sequenced fragment ends 4 residues before the CDR3 boundary, so the rest is inferred from the germline J gene. Trimming removed 2 bases from V and 4 bases from J, with 9 bases in between. This CDR3 comprises 14 residues. From germline, CDR1 is MNHDT and CDR2 YYDKIL.

This clone was seen more than once but under ten times. The genes and germline here are from mouse. The CDR3 end lies 4 residues beyond the end of the read and is filled in from the germline J gene. V is TRBV2 and J is TRBJ1-1; 8 bases align to TRBD1. V shed 4 bases, J shed 4 bases, and the junction held 8 bases outside the gene matches. Germline lookup yields CDR1 LGHNA and CDR2 YSYQKL. The CDR3 consists of 15 residues. CDR3 bases read: TGTGCCAGCAGCCCGGGACAGGACGATGGCACA. As protein: CASSPGQDDGT. The CDR3 in full is CASSPGQDDGTEVFF.

This clone is medium-sized (0.01 to 0.1%) within its sample. These gene names are mouse names. The read is 3 residues too short to cover the CDR3 end, so that end is filled in from the germline J gene. The chain joins TRBV19 to TRBJ1-6; 7 nucleotides agree with TRBD1. TRBJ1-6 is noted as an ORF with a role that remains uncertain. The V and J ends lost 3 bases and 3 bases, in that order; junction bases with no gene match: 0. The CDR3 spans 14 residues. Germline V lookup: CDR1 FNHDT, CDR2 SITEND (reference sequence). The CDR3 bases that were read are TGTGCCAGCAGTAGGGACAGCTATAATTCGCCC. It codes for CASSRDSYNSP. From start to end, the CDR3 is CASSRDSYNSPLYF.

This clone was counted many times. The listed genes are named as in mouse. The read comes to an end 3 residues before the CDR3 does, leaving the germline J gene to fill in the end. The J gene is TRBJ1-6, the V gene TRBV13-2; tentative D call: TRBD1 (5 bases). TRBJ1-6 falls under the ORF class, with uncertain function. Per germline, CDR1 NNHNN and CDR2 SYGAGS (reference sequence). The CDR3 is 13 residues long. With 2 bases removed from V and 5 bases from J, the gap between germline ends came to 5 bases. Partial CDR3 DNA: TGTGCCAGCGGTGAGGACAATAATTCGCCC. Translating it yields CASGEDNNSP. The full CDR3 reads CASGEDNNSPLYF.

In its sample, this clone is medium-sized. Mouse gene names and germline throughout. The read ends 4 residues early relative to the CDR3; the germline J gene fills the gap. The chain joins TRBV29 to TRBJ1-2; 9 bases fit TRBD1. Germline-derived CDR1 and CDR2 are MSHET and SYDVDS. The CDR3 runs 14 residues. With 4 bases clipped from V and 0 bases from J, the junction kept 0 bases outside the gene matches. CDR3 protein: CASSWDRANSDYTF. CDR3 DNA, as far as it was read: TGTGCTAGCAGTTGGGACAGGGCAAACTCC.

This clone rates as medium-sized (0.01 to 0.1%). Mouse germline and gene names are used. The CDR3 end falls 4 residues outside the read, so it is completed with the germline J gene. The genes are TRBV13-1 and TRBJ2-1, with 10 bases that match TRBD2. Trimming cost V 5 bases and J 3 bases; bases outside gene matches: 2. This CDR3 region has 14 residues. Germline V gene data show CDR1 as NSHNY and CDR2 as SYGAGN. Incomplete CDR3 DNA: TGTGCCAGCAGCACTGGGGGGGGCTATGCT. Its translation is CASSTGGGYA. The whole CDR3 region reads CASSTGGGYAEQFF.

By share, this clone ranks as medium-sized (0.01 to 0.1%). Any gene name here is a mouse gene name. The read ends 4 residues early relative to the CDR3; the germline J gene fills the gap. This chain joins TRBV13-2 and TRBJ2-3; 7 bases fit TRBD1. The germline V gene has CDR1 NNHNN and CDR2 SYGAGS (reference sequence). The J segment lost 3 bases and the V segment lost 1 base, leaving 5 bases of the junction unmatched. The CDR3 is 15 amino acids. The sequenced CDR3 bases are TGTGCCAGCGGTGATCGGGACAGCAGGGCAGAA. As protein: CASGDRDSRAE. The complete CDR3 reads CASGDRDSRAETLYF.

In its sample, this clone is medium-sized. The gene names given are mouse names. With the read ending 4 residues before the CDR3 end, the germline J gene is used to fill in that end. V and J are TRBV5 and TRBJ2-2; 8 bases align to TRBD1. CDR1 is LGHNA and CDR2 is YNLKQL in the germline V gene (reference sequence). The CDR3 covers 16 residues. V shed 2 bases and J 1 base; nucleotides not matched to a gene: 3. The part of the CDR3 DNA that was read is TGTGCCAGCAGCCAAACCGGGACAGGAAACACCGGG. As protein: CASSQTGTGNTG. The entire CDR3 is CASSQTGTGNTGQLYF.

By proportion, this clone is medium-sized. Gene labels here are mouse ones. The sequence runs out 4 residues before the end of the CDR3; the remainder is reconstructed from the germline J gene. J is TRBJ2-2 and V is TRBV13-2; D possibly corresponds to TRBD1 (5 bases). V lost 0 bases, J lost 0 bases, and 9 bases lay in between. This CDR3 has 16 amino acids. Germline V gene sequence: CDR1 NNHNN, CDR2 SYGAGS (reference sequence). The sequenced CDR3 bases are TGTGCCAGCGGTGATGCACAGGAAGCAAACACCGGG. Translating it yields CASGDAQEANTG. The whole CDR3 sequence reads CASGDAQEANTGQLYF.

This clone is deemed medium-sized. The germline and genes are mouse ones. The read ends 4 residues before the CDR3 terminus; that terminus is restored from the germline J gene. The chain links TRBV31 to TRBJ2-1, with 8 bases aligning to TRBD2. The V gene end was trimmed by 1 base and the J gene end by 4 bases; junction bases not matched to a gene: 6. The CDR3 totals 15 residues. Germline values: CDR1 GKSSPN, CDR2 SITVG. CDR3 in amino acids: CAWSPGLEGYAEQFF. Partial CDR3 DNA: TGTGCCTGGAGTCCGGGACTGGAGGGTTATGCT. Filled out from reference TRBV31 and TRBJ2-1, the complete variable domain reads AQTIHQWPVAEIKAVGSPLSLGCTIKGKSSPNLYWYWQATGGTLQQLFYSITVGQVESVVQLNLSASRPKDDQFILSTEKLLLSHSGFYLCAWSPGLEGYAEQFFGPGTRLTVL.

This clone was seen many times. Genes and germline come from the mouse. With the read ending 4 residues before the CDR3 end, the germline J gene is used to fill in that end. The chain is built from TRBV13-2 and TRBJ2-7, with 10 bases matching TRBD2. From germline, CDR1 is NNHNN and CDR2 SYGAGS (reference sequence). The CDR3 runs to 14 residues. After removal of 5 bases from V and 0 bases from J, the junction contained 2 bases not matched to a gene. CDR3 bases read: TGTGCCAGCGGCTGGGGGGGCAGCTCCTAT. It codes for CASGWGGSSY. The full CDR3 reads CASGWGGSSYEQYF.

There are many counts of this clone. Germline and genes: mouse. The read ends 4 residues early relative to the CDR3; the germline J gene fills the gap. The V and J genes are TRBV16 and TRBJ2-7, with D maybe TRBD1 (5 bases). Trimming pared 1 base from V and 2 bases from J, leaving 9 bases between. The CDR3 is made up of 14 amino acids. CDR1 SGHSA and CDR2 FRNQAP come from the germline V gene. The CDR3 loop is CASSLGQKTYEQYF. The CDR3 DNA, read in part, is TGTGCAAGCAGCTTAGGACAGAAAACCTAT.

About this clone itself: These gene names are mouse names. The read falls 4 residues short of the CDR3 end, and the missing part is taken from the germline J gene. The V and J genes are TRBV13-2 and TRBJ2-5, with a weak D call TRBD1 (6 bases). CDR1 and CDR2 (germline): NNHNN, SYGAGS (reference sequence). This CDR3 contains 14 residues. CDR3 DNA, as far as it was read: TGTGCCAGCGGTGATTGGGGAGGGGGAGAC. It codes for CASGDWGGGD. The full CDR3 sequence reads CASGDWGGGDTQYF.